The rows below give T cell receptor beta chains drawn from one sample of a study of regulatory T cells in long-lasting Graves disease. TCRdb fed the multiplex PCR reads into MiXCR, producing one record per CDR3 protein. The table records 680,000 or so distinct CDR3 sequences, 15% to 20% of them present only once. In addition, the sample was reused for a study of T cells in Graves' hyperthyroidism and ophthalmopathy.

The specimen comprised peripheral blood mononuclear cells (PBMCs), sampled at new diagnosis, from a patient treated with antithyroid drugs. Source of these receptors: a woman aged 25 to 39 with Graves disease. Both conserved end residues are part of each CDR3. D genes are given only for firm matches. Size is omitted from some rows. Given values are once, few, many or a class for expanded clones.

v_call	j_call	d_call	clone_size	cdr3_nt	cdr3_aa
TRBV3-1	TRBJ2-3	.	few	TGTGCCAGCAGCCAAGACATGACAGATACGCAGTATTTT	CASSQDMTDTQYF
TRBV5-5	TRBJ1-5	TRBD1	.	TGTGCCAGCAGCTTCAGGGGACAGGGGCGAGGAGGGGAGAAGGATAGCAATCAGCCCCAGCATTTT	CASSFRGQGRGGEKDSNQPQHF
TRBV29-1	TRBJ1-3	.	.	TGCAGCGGCAAATCGGGGTCCTCTGGAAACACCATATATTTT	CSGKSGSSGNTIYF
TRBV15	TRBJ2-7	TRBD2	few	TGTGCCACCAGCAGAGATTGGGGGAGGGATTCCTACGAGCAGTACTTC	CATSRDWGRDSYEQYF
TRBV6-9	TRBJ1-6	.	.	TGTGCCAGCAGTTACAAGGTCGATAATTCACCCCTCCACTTT	CASSYKVDNSPLHF
TRBV11-2	TRBJ1-1	.	many	TGTGCCAGCAGCTTAACCGGCGCGGACACTGAAGCTTTCTTT	CASSLTGADTEAFF
TRBV30	TRBJ1-2	.	.	TGTGCCTTTAATCGGGCCGTCGGCTATGGCTACACCTTC	CAFNRAVGYGYTF
TRBV20-1	TRBJ2-1	TRBD2	.	TGCAGTGCTCGAAGCACTAGCGGGAATTACAATGAGCAGTTCTTC	CSARSTSGNYNEQFF
TRBV28	TRBJ2-3	TRBD2	.	TGTGCCAGCAGTTCGACTAGCGGGAGGGCCCGCACAGATACGCAGTATTTT	CASSSTSGRARTDTQYF
TRBV15	TRBJ2-7	.	many	TGTGCCACCAGCAGCGGACAGATCTACGAGCAGTACTTC	CATSSGQIYEQYF
TRBV6-9	TRBJ2-1	TRBD1	few	TGTGCCAGCAGTTACTCCGGTGGGACAGGGGTACCGAATGAGCAGTTCTTC	CASSYSGGTGVPNEQFF
TRBV5-1	TRBJ2-1	.	.	TGCGCCAGCAGCTCACTGGTTTCTTCCTACAATGAGCAGTTCTTC	CASSSLVSSYNEQFF
TRBV5-1	TRBJ1-1	.	few	TGCGCCAGCAGCATCACAGGGATAGGAGGCACTGAAGCTTTCTTT	CASSITGIGGTEAFF
TRBV6-1	TRBJ2-7	TRBD1	.	TGTGCCAGCGAGAAACAGGGGTACGAGCAGTACTTC	CASEKQGYEQYF
TRBV6-2/TRBV6-3	TRBJ1-3	TRBD1	.	TGTGCCAGCAGCCCTGCGTGGCAGGGGGCGACCGGAAACACCATATATTTT	CASSPAWQGATGNTIYF
TRBV30	TRBJ1-6	.	.	TGTGCCTGGAGTAATGGAAATAATTCACCCCTCCACTTT	CAWSNGNNSPLHF
TRBV6-2/TRBV6-3	TRBJ2-3	.	few	TGTGCCAGCGGAAACCTCGATACGCAGTATTTT	CASGNLDTQYF
TRBV3-1	TRBJ1-2	.	many	TGTGCCAGCAGCCGAACAACAGGGAATTGGGATGGCTACACCTTC	CASSRTTGNWDGYTF
TRBV28	TRBJ1-1	.	.	TGTGCCAGCAGTCGGATCGGGGGGAATGCGGGTTCCCTTGAAGCTTTCTTT	CASSRIGGNAGSLEAFF
TRBV29-1	TRBJ2-2	TRBD1	many	TGCAGCGTTGGGGAGGAGGACAGGGTCTTCACCGGGGAGCTGTTTTTT	CSVGEEDRVFTGELFF
TRBV6-1	TRBJ2-1	TRBD2	many	TGTGCCAGCAGTCCATCCCGGACTAGCGGAAGACAGTTCTTC	CASSPSRTSGRQFF
TRBV6-1	TRBJ1-5	.	many	TGTGCCAGCAGGGACGGCGGGTATAGCAATCAGCCCCAGCATTTT	CASRDGGYSNQPQHF
TRBV6-2/TRBV6-3	TRBJ2-1	.	once	TGTGCCAGCAGCTTCGCGATCGACTCTGTCCATGAGCAGTTCTTC	CASSFAIDSVHEQFF
TRBV19	TRBJ2-6	.	few	TGTGCCACCCACCGGGACAAGAGCTCTGGGGCCAACGTCCTGACTTTC	CATHRDKSSGANVLTF
TRBV30	TRBJ1-5	.	many	TGTGCCTGGAGTGTATCGGGGTTTGCCATCCAGCCCCAGCATTTT	CAWSVSGFAIQPQHF
TRBV28	TRBJ2-7	.	many	TGTGCCAGCGGGGGGAGCAACGAGCAGTACTTC	CASGGSNEQYF